These 26 T cell receptor beta chains came from one sample sequenced in a study of T cell repertoires in cytomegalovirus infection. For these TCRs, the target antigens are not known. TCRdb re-derived calls from the reads in MiXCR, one entry per CDR3 protein. The sample shows tens of thousands of distinct CDR3 sequences, about 45% of them seen only once. The starting material was CD8+ T cells from cultured PBMCs, obtained from culture after CMV antigen stimulation. These receptors all stem from a human donor in good health (CMV status not recorded). Some clones in this sample may be carry-over from other donors' samples.

In this sample, this clonotype turned up a few times. This chain links TRBV7-6 with TRBJ2-7; 9 bases map to TRBD2. Looked up from germline, CDR1 is SGHVS and CDR2 is FNYEAQ. V shed 5 bases, J shed 5 bases, and the junction held 10 bases outside the gene matches. The CDR3 has 15 residues. The CDR3 nucleotides read TGTGCCAGCAGCGCCTTTGCGGGAGGGCCGGACGAGCAGTACTTC. It specifies CASSAFAGGPDEQYF.

This clonotype was found a few times. This chain joins TRBV28 and TRBJ1-1; 8 bases agree with TRBD1. With V trimmed by 4 bases and J by 6 bases, 13 bases remained unmatched. The CDR3 is made up of 16 amino acids. The germline gives CDR1 MDHEN, CDR2 SYDVKM. The CDR3 DNA is TGTGCCAGCAGTTCTCAAGGGCAGGGGGCATTCGCTGAAGCTTTCTTT. It specifies CASSSQGQGAFAEAFF.

This clonotype appeared a few times. V gene TRBV6-5 combines with J gene TRBJ1-4; D is uncertain. Germline lookup yields CDR1 MNHEY and CDR2 SVGAGI. The CDR3 length is 15 residues. Deletions cut 3 bases from V and 4 bases from J, with 12 bases between. CDR3: CASSYSSNRNEKLFF. In nucleotides, the CDR3 is TGTGCCAGCAGTTATTCGTCTAACCGTAATGAAAAACTGTTTTTT.

This clonotype was counted between two and nine times. V is TRBV7-8 and J is TRBJ1-2, with 11 bases identical to TRBD1. CDR1 and CDR2 (germline): SGHVS, FQNEAQ. The CDR3 has 14 amino acids. J gave up 5 bases and V 5 bases, and 4 bases lay outside the gene matches. The CDR3 sequence: CASSVRDRGYGYTF. DNA for the CDR3: TGTGCCAGCAGCGTCCGGGACAGGGGGTATGGCTACACCTTC. Together with reference TRBV7-8 and TRBJ1-2, the CDR3 gives the full variable domain: GAGVSQSPRYKVAKRGQDVALRCDPISGHVSLFWYQQALGQGPEFLTYFQNEAQLDKSGLPSDRFFAERPEGSVSTLKIQRTQQEDSAVYLCASSVRDRGYGYTFGSGTRLTVV.

V gene TRBV4-1 combines with J gene TRBJ2-1; TRBD1 might be the D (5 bases). CDR3 length: 16 residues. Germline CDR1 MGHRA, CDR2 YSYEKL. Trimming cost V 1 base and J 4 bases, with 14 bases left between them. CDR3 residues: CASSQVQGSLYNEQFF. The CDR3 DNA is TGCGCCAGCAGCCAAGTCCAGGGAAGCCTTTACAATGAGCAGTTCTTC.

This clonotype appeared a few times. CDR3 sequence reads: CASSQEGANQPQHF. DNA for the CDR3: TGCGCCAGCAGCCAAGAAGGGGCAAATCAGCCCCAGCATTTT. The J gene is TRBJ1-5, the V gene TRBV4-1; a possible D gene is TRBD1 (5 bases). Looked up from germline, CDR1 is MGHRA and CDR2 is YSYEKL. Trimming pared 0 bases from V and 4 bases from J, leaving 7 bases between. CDR3 length: 14 amino acids.

The CDR3 spells CATRRTGIRNNEQFF. The DNA for the CDR3 is TGTGCCACCAGGAGGACAGGGATAAGGAACAATGAGCAGTTCTTC. The rearrangement links TRBV15 to TRBJ2-1, with TRBD1 matching over 8 bases. Looked up from germline, CDR1 is LNHNV and CDR2 is YYDKDF (reference sequence). The CDR3 spans 15 residues. The junction had 9 bases not matched to a gene; V was cut back by 6 bases and J by 5 bases.

This sequence joins TRBV7-2 and TRBJ2-1, with D perhaps TRBD1 (6 bases). Looked up from germline, CDR1 is SGHTA and CDR2 is FQGNSA. This CDR3 contains 12 residues. Deletions cut 7 bases from V and 5 bases from J, with 9 bases between. This CDR3 is CASTEGDNEQFF. The CDR3 DNA is TGTGCCAGCACCGAGGGGGACAATGAGCAGTTCTTC.

This clonotype was counted only a few times. The chain has TRBV7-6 and TRBJ2-1, with TRBD2 identical over 10 bases. CDR1 is SGHVS and CDR2 is FNYEAQ in the germline V gene. The CDR3 has 15 residues. V trimming: 1 base; J trimming: 7 bases; junction bases outside the gene matches: 4. The CDR3 reads CASSLGAGGRNEQFF. CDR3 nucleotides: TGTGCCAGCAGCTTAGGAGCGGGGGGGCGAAATGAGCAGTTCTTC. The full variable domain, completed using reference TRBV7-6 and TRBJ2-1, is GAGVSQSPRYKVTKRGQDVALRCDPISGHVSLYWYRQALGQGPEFLTYFNYEAQQDKSGLPNDRFSAERPEGSISTLTIQRTEQRDSAMYRCASSLGAGGRNEQFFGPGTRLTVL.

In this sample, this clonotype turned up a few times. The V gene is TRBV7-6, the J gene TRBJ1-5; possible D gene TRBD1, 5 bases. CDR3 length: 15 residues. Trimming shortened V by 3 bases and J by 4 bases, and 13 bases separated the two germline ends. The germline CDR1 and CDR2 sequences are SGHVS and FNYEAQ. CDR3 in amino acids: CASSLEGNRNQPQHF. The CDR3 DNA reads TGTGCCAGCAGCTTGGAGGGTAACAGGAATCAGCCCCAGCATTTT.

The chain is built from TRBV7-8 and TRBJ2-2; 9 positions agree with TRBD1. CDR3 length: 15 amino acids. J was trimmed by 5 bases and V by 4 bases; bases with no gene match: 5. Germline V gene lookup returns CDR1 SGHVS and CDR2 FQNEAQ. CDR3 sequence: CASSSGTGSTGELFF. CDR3 nucleotide sequence: TGTGCCAGCAGCTCCGGGACAGGGAGTACCGGGGAGCTGTTTTTT.

The chain uses TRBV11-2 and TRBJ2-2, with TRBD2 as a possible D gene (6 bases). CDR1 is SGHAT and CDR2 is FQNNGV in the germline V gene. The length of the CDR3 is 18 residues. V gave up 0 bases and J gave up 3 bases, with 17 bases separating them. The CDR3 reads CASSLEWGTEEDTGELFF. CDR3 DNA sequence: TGTGCCAGCAGCTTAGAGTGGGGGACTGAGGAGGACACCGGGGAGCTGTTTTTT.

This clonotype was picked up one time. At one of its ends the junction is not consistent with the germline gene, which may arise from a read error. CDR3 sequence reads: CASTLNQGASPSYEQYF. The DNA for the CDR3 is TGCGCCAGCACCTTGAATCAGGGGGCGAGCCCTTCCTACGAGCAGTACTTC. This rearrangement joins TRBV5-1 to TRBJ2-7, with TRBD1 matching over 8 bases. Germline V lookup: CDR1 SGHRS, CDR2 YFSETQ. CDR3 size: 17 residues.

The rearrangement links TRBV20-1 to TRBJ2-7, with TRBD1 identical over 9 bases. Germline trimming cut 1 base from V and 4 bases from J; bases unmatched to any gene: 8. Germline CDR1 and CDR2: DFQATT and SNEGSKA (reference sequence). CDR3 size: 15 residues. In nucleotides, the CDR3 is TGCAGTGCTAGAGGCCTCCGGGACAGGGTGTACGAGCAGTACTTC. It yields the protein CSARGLRDRVYEQYF.

The chain combines TRBV9 with TRBJ2-3, with 9 bases that match TRBD2. Germline assignment: CDR1 SGDLS and CDR2 YYNGEE. J was trimmed by 6 bases and V by 1 base; bases with no gene match: 9. The CDR3 is made up of 16 amino acids. The chain's CDR3 is CASSVLRGGRGDTQYF. The CDR3 nucleotides are TGTGCCAGCAGCGTACTGCGGGGGGGCAGGGGCGATACGCAGTATTTT. Drawing the rest from reference TRBV9 and TRBJ2-3, the complete variable domain is DSGVTQTPKHLITATGQRVTLRCSPRSGDLSVYWYQQSLDQGLQFLIQYYNGEERAKGNILERFSAQQFPDLHSELNLSSLELGDSALYFCASSVLRGGRGDTQYFGPGTRLTVL.

This clonotype was counted between two and nine times. The chain couples TRBV5-6 to TRBJ2-3, with a weak D call TRBD2 (6 bases). This CDR3 spans 16 amino acids. V lost 4 bases to trimming and J lost 5 bases, with 20 bases between them. Germline CDR1 is SGHDT and CDR2 is YYEEEE. CDR3 amino acids: CASSGGTETMKDTQYF. The CDR3 DNA is TGTGCCAGCAGCGGGGGGACGGAGACCATGAAAGATACGCAGTATTTT.

The chain has TRBV6-5 and TRBJ1-4; possibly TRBD1 for D (5 bases). The CDR3 has 16 residues. CDR1 and CDR2 from the germline V gene are MNHEY and SVGAGI. The V end was cut by 5 bases, the J end by 3 bases, with 16 bases between. CDR3: CASSQDGGGANEKLFF. CDR3 coding DNA: TGTGCCAGCAGTCAGGACGGTGGGGGGGCTAATGAAAAACTGTTTTTT.

This clonotype has more than one count but fewer than ten. The chain combines TRBV6-6 with TRBJ1-1; D gene ambiguous. V lost 0 bases, J lost 1 base, and 6 bases lay in between. Germline-derived CDR1 and CDR2 are MNHNY and SVGAGI (reference sequence). The length of the CDR3 is 14 residues. The CDR3 spells CASSYSARNTEAFF. CDR3 sequence (DNA): TGTGCCAGCAGTTACTCAGCAAGGAACACTGAAGCTTTCTTT.

The chain is built from TRBV7-9 and TRBJ2-1; 8 nucleotides match TRBD1. Trimming cost V 5 bases and J 8 bases; bases outside gene matches: 11. Germline values: CDR1 SEHNR, CDR2 FQNEAQ (reference sequence). The CDR3 runs to 15 residues. This CDR3 reads CASSPTGQGLDEQFF. The CDR3 region has the DNA TGTGCCAGCAGCCCCACCGGACAGGGACTCGATGAGCAGTTCTTC.

In DNA form, the CDR3 reads TGTGCCAGCAGCTTCTTGGATACCACAGATACGCAGTATTTT. Amino acid sequence: CASSFLDTTDTQYF. This chain links TRBV7-9 with TRBJ2-3; D is ambiguous. This CDR3 spans 14 amino acids. Trimming took off 3 bases at V and 2 bases at J, with 9 bases between the two ends. Germline values: CDR1 SEHNR, CDR2 FQNEAQ (reference sequence).

The rearrangement joins TRBV6-6 to TRBJ1-1, with unresolved D. The germline gives CDR1 MNHNY, CDR2 SVGAGI (reference sequence). The CDR3 is 14 amino acids. Between the trimmed V and J ends, which lost 5 bases and 4 bases, there was a span of 14 bases. CDR3 nucleotide sequence: TGTGCCAGCAGTGATGACCCCCGGGGCACTGAAGCTTTCTTT. It translates to CASSDDPRGTEAFF.

This chain uses TRBV7-6 with TRBJ1-1; 7 positions agree with TRBD1. This CDR3 has 16 residues. Germline-derived CDR1 and CDR2 are SGHVS and FNYEAQ. Losses at the gene ends were 0 bases for V and 3 bases for J; bases not matched to a gene: 7. As DNA, the CDR3 is TGTGCCAGCAGCTTAGCGTTTGAGGGACAGTACACTGAAGCTTTCTTT. It specifies CASSLAFEGQYTEAFF.

The chain recombines TRBV9 with TRBJ2-1; TRBD2 matches at 9 bases. The germline V gene has CDR1 SGDLS and CDR2 YYNGEE. The CDR3 is made up of 19 amino acids. J gave up 0 bases and V 0 bases, and 10 bases lay outside the gene matches. The CDR3 is CASSVGTSELTSSYNEQFF. The DNA of the CDR3 is TGTGCCAGCAGCGTAGGGACTAGCGAACTGACGTCCTCCTACAATGAGCAGTTCTTC. Variable domain in full (rest from reference TRBV9 and TRBJ2-1): DSGVTQTPKHLITATGQRVTLRCSPRSGDLSVYWYQQSLDQGLQFLIQYYNGEERAKGNILERFSAQQFPDLHSELNLSSLELGDSALYFCASSVGTSELTSSYNEQFFGPGTRLTVL.

V is TRBV7-4 and J is TRBJ2-5, with D unclear. There are 14 residues in the CDR3. Trimming removed 5 bases from V and 2 bases from J, with 12 bases in between. Per germline, CDR1 SGHVT and CDR2 SQSDAQ. This chain's CDR3 is CASSTMGFQETQYF. The CDR3, as DNA: TGTGCCAGCAGCACAATGGGTTTTCAAGAGACCCAGTACTTC. Full variable domain (remainder filled in from reference TRBV7-4 and TRBJ2-5): GAGVSQSPRYKVAKRGRDVALRCDSISGHVTLYWYRQTLGQGSEVLTYSQSDAQRDKSGRPSGRFSAERPERSVSTLKIQRTEQGDSAVYLCASSTMGFQETQYFGPGTRLLVL.

This chain connects TRBV7-8 to TRBJ2-7; possibly TRBD1 for D (5 bases). V was shortened by 5 bases and J by 0 bases, with 11 bases between the two germline ends. The CDR3 consists of 14 residues. CDR1 is SGHVS and CDR2 is FQNEAQ in the germline V gene. The CDR3 DNA is TGTGCCAGCAGCATGCTAGGGGACTCCTACGAGCAGTACTTC. It is translated as CASSMLGDSYEQYF.

This clonotype was seen a handful of times. The rearrangement uses TRBV7-6 and TRBJ2-1, with TRBD2 identical over 10 bases. Germline V lookup: CDR1 SGHVS, CDR2 FNYEAQ. CDR3 size: 20 residues. J gave up 4 bases and V 0 bases, and 15 bases lay outside the gene matches. For the CDR3, the DNA is TGTGCCAGCAGCTTAGCACTAGCGGGATATCATCAAGGGGAATACAATGAGCAGTTCTTC. This gives the protein CASSLALAGYHQGEYNEQFF.